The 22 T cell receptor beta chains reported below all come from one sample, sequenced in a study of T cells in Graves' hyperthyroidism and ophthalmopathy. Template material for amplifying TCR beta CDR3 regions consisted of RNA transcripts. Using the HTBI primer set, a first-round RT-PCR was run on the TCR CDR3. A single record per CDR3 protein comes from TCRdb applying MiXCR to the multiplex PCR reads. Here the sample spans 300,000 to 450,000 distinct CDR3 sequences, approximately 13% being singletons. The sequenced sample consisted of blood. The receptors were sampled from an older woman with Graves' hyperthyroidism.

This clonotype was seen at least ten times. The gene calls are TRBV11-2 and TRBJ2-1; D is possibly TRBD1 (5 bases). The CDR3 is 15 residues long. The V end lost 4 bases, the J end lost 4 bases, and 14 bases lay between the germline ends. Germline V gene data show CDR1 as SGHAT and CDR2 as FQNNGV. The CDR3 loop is CASSSSAGLYNEQFF. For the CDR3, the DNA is TGTGCCAGCAGCTCCAGTGCAGGGCTGTACAATGAGCAGTTCTTC.

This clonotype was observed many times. This chain's CDR3 is CASSGGLNTEAFF. CDR3 sequence (DNA): TGTGCCAGCAGTGGCGGGTTGAACACTGAAGCTTTCTTT. The V gene is TRBV2, the J gene TRBJ1-1, with D uncertain. V was cut by 4 bases and J by 0 bases, with 6 bases left in between. The CDR3 totals 13 residues. The V gene's germline CDR1 is SNHLY and CDR2 FYNNEI.

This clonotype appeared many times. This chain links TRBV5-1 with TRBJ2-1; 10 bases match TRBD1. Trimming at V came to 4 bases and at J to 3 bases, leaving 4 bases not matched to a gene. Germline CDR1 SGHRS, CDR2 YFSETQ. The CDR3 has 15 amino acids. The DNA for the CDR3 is TGCGCCAGCAGCCCTCGGACAGGGGGCTACAATGAGCAGTTCTTC. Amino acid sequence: CASSPRTGGYNEQFF.

The CDR3 nucleotides are TGTGCCAGCAGCTTATCTGGCTCCCAGAACACTGAAGCTTTCTTT. This encodes CASSLSGSQNTEAFF. The J gene is TRBJ1-1, the V gene TRBV11-3; D remains ambiguous. Between the trimmed V and J ends, which lost 2 bases and 1 base, there was a span of 11 bases. The germline V gene has CDR1 SGHNT and CDR2 YENEEA. The CDR3 loop spans 15 amino acids.

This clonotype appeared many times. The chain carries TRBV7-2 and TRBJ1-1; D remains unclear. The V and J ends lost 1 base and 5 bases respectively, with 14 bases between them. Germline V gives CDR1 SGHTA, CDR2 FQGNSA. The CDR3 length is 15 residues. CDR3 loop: CASSLVSGVATEAFF. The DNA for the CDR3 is TGTGCCAGCAGCTTAGTATCCGGGGTTGCGACTGAAGCTTTCTTT.

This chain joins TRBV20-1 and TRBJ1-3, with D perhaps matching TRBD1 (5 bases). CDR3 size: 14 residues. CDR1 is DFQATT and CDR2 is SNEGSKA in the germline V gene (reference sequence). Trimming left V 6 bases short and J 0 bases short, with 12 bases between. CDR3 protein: CSAEWGGSGNTIYF. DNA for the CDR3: TGCAGTGCCGAGTGGGGGGGCTCTGGAAACACCATATATTTT.

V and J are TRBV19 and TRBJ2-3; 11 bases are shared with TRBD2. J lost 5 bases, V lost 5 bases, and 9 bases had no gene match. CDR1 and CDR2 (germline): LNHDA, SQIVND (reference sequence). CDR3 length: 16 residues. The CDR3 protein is CASSSSTSGSEDTQYF. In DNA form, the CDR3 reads TGTGCCAGTAGTTCATCTACTAGCGGGAGTGAAGATACGCAGTATTTT.

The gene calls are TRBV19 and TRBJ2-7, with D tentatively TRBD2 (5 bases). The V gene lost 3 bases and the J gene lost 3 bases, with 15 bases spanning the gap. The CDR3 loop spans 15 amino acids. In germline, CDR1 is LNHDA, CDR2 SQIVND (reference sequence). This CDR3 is CASSITEAVVYEQYF. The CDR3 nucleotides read TGTGCCAGTAGTATCACGGAGGCCGTAGTCTACGAGCAGTACTTC.

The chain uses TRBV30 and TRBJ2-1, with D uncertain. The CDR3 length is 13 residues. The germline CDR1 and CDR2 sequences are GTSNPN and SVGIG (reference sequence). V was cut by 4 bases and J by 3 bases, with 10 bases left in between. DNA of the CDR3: TGTGCCTGGACAGTAGATCGCTACAATGAGCAGTTCTTC. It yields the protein CAWTVDRYNEQFF.

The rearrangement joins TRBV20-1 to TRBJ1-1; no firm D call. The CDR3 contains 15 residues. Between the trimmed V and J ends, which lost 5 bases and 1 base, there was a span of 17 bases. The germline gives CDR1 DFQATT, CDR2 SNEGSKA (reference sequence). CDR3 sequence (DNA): TGCAGTGCTCCCATTCGGCCGGGCCGGAACACTGAAGCTTTCTTT. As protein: CSAPIRPGRNTEAFF.

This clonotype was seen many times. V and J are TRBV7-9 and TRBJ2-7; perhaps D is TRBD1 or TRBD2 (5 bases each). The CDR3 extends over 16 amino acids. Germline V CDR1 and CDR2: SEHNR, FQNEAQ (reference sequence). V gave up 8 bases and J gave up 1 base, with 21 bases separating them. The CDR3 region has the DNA TGTGCCAGCTCCCCTTGGGGGATACAGGTGTCCTACGAGCAGTACTTC. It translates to CASSPWGIQVSYEQYF.

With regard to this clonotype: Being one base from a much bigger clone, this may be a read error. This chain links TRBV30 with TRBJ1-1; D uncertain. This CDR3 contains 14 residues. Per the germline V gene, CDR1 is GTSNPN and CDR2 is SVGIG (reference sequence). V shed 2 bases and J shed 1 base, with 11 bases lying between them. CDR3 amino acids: CAWSQPPENTEAFF. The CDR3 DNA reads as TGTGCCTGGAGTCAACCACCTGAGAACACTGAAGCTTTCTTT. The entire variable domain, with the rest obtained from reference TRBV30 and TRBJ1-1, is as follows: SQTIHQWPATLVQPVGSPLSLECTVEGTSNPNLYWYRQAAGRGLQLLFYSVGIGQISSEVPQNLSASRPQDRQFILSSKKLLLSDSGFYLCAWSQPPENTEAFFGQGTRLTVV.

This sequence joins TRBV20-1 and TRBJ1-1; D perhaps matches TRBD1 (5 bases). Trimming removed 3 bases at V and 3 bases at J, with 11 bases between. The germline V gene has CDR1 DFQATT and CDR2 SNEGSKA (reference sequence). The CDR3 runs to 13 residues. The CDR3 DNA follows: TGCAGTGCTAGTGGAGGGGCGGACACTGAAGCTTTCTTT. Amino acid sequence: CSASGGADTEAFF.

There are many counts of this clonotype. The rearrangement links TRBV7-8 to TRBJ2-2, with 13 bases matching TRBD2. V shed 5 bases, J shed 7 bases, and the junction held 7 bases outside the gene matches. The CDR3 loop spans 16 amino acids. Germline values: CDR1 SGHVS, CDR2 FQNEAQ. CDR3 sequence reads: CASSRGTSGIGGELFF. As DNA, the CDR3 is TGTGCCAGCAGCCGAGGGACTAGCGGGATTGGCGGGGAGCTGTTTTTT. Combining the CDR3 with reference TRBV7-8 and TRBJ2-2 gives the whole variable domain GAGVSQSPRYKVAKRGQDVALRCDPISGHVSLFWYQQALGQGPEFLTYFQNEAQLDKSGLPSDRFFAERPEGSVSTLKIQRTQQEDSAVYLCASSRGTSGIGGELFFGEGSRLTVL.

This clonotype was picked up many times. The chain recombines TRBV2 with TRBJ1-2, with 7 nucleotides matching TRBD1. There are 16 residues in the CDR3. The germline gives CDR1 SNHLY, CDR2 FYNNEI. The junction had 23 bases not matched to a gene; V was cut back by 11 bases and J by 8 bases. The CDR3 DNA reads TGTGCCTCCCCGCGGGCGGGGGACAGCTTCGGTGAAGGCTACACCTTC. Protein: CASPRAGDSFGEGYTF.

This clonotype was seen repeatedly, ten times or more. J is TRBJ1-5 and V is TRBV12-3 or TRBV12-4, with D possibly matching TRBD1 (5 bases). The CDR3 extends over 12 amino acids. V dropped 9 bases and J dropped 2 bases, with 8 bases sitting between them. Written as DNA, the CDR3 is TGTGCCAGTGGGGACGGCAATCAGCCCCAGCATTTT. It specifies CASGDGNQPQHF.

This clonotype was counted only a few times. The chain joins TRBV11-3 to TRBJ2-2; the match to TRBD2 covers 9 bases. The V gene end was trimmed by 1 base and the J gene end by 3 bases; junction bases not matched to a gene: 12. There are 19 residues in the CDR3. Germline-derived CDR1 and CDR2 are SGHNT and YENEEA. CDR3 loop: CASSLGSPLAGADTGELFF. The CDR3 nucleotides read TGTGCCAGCAGCTTAGGATCCCCATTAGCGGGAGCCGACACCGGGGAGCTGTTTTTT.

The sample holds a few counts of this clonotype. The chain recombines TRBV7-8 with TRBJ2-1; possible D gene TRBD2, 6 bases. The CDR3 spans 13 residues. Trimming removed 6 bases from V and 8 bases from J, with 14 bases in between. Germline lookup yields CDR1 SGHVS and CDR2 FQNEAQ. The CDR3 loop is CASRGGAEDEQFF. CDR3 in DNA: TGTGCCAGCAGGGGCGGGGCCGAGGATGAGCAGTTCTTC.

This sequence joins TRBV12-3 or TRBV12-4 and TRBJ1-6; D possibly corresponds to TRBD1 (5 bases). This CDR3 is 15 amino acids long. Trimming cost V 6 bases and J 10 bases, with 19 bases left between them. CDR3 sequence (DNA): TGTGCCAGCAGACCCCAGGGCGCGCCTAGCTCACCCCTCCACTTT. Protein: CASRPQGAPSSPLHF.

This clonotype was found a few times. This CDR3 is CASVVAGYNEQFF. In DNA form, the CDR3 reads TGTGCCAGCGTGGTAGCGGGGTACAATGAGCAGTTCTTC. The gene calls are TRBV7-9 and TRBJ2-1; 8 positions match TRBD2. The germline V gene encodes CDR1 SEHNR and CDR2 FQNEAQ (reference sequence). The trim removed 8 bases at V and 4 bases at J, leaving 4 bases unmatched. The CDR3 has 13 amino acids.

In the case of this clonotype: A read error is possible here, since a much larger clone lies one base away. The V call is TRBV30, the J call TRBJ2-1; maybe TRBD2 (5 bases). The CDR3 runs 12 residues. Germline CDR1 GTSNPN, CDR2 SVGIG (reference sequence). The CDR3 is CGWSLAGTEQFF. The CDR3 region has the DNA TGTGGCTGGAGCCTGGCGGGCACTGAGCAGTTCTTC.

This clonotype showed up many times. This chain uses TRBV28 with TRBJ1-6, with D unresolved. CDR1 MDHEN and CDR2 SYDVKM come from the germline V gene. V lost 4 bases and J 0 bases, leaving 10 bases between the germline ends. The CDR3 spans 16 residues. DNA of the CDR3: TGTGCCAGCAGTTCTGAGGCGAGCTCCTATAATTCACCCCTCCACTTT. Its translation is CASSSEASSYNSPLHF.